Listed here are 21 T cell receptor beta chains from one sample, sequenced in a study of blood T cell repertoires in COVID-19 (dated by TCRdb to the early 2020s). Libraries were made using the immunoSEQ multiplex PCR assay. TCRdb provides this immuneACCESS table in a form limited to in-frame rearrangements. Some clones are lacking; in checked studies, under half of them reflect an unresolved V gene, and why the rest are absent is not known. This sample holds under 500,000 clones; about 85% were observed only once. Approximately 2% of the sample is held by the ten biggest clonotypes. Sequencing was performed on PBMCs or T cells enriched from blood (not recorded which). These receptors all come from a woman younger than 30 with acute COVID-19.

The chain recombines TRBV4-2 with TRBJ1-4, with D tentatively TRBD1 (5 bases). CDR3 length: 17 residues. The germline CDR1 and CDR2 sequences are LGHNA and YNFKEQ. The V end lost 3 bases, the J end lost 0 bases, and 14 bases lay between the germline ends. The DNA for the CDR3 is TGTGCCAGCAGCCAGCGGGGGGGACTCTCAACTAATGAAAAACTGTTTTTT. Translated: CASSQRGGLSTNEKLFF.

This clone was counted only a few times. Other DNA sequences in this sample translate to the same CDR3. The rearrangement joins TRBV19 to TRBJ1-5, with TRBD1 as a possible D gene (5 bases). The CDR3 spans 14 residues. The V gene's germline CDR1 is LNHDA and CDR2 SQIVND (reference sequence). V lost 3 bases and J 5 bases, leaving 11 bases between the germline ends. Here the CDR3 DNA reads TGTGCCAGTAGTATTGGCAGGGTGGATCAGCCCCAGCATTTT. Translating gives CASSIGRVDQPQHF.

The V gene is TRBV3-1 (or the pseudogene TRBV3-2), the J gene TRBJ2-7; 7 bases fit TRBD1. CDR1 is LGHDT, CDR2 YNNKEL, per germline (reference sequence). The trim removed 1 base at V and 8 bases at J, leaving 5 bases unmatched. There are 13 residues in the CDR3. CDR3 sequence reads: CASSQGSGGQQYF. The CDR3 region has the DNA TGTGCCAGCAGCCAAGGTTCAGGGGGACAGCAGTACTTC.

The chain links TRBV12-3 or TRBV12-4 to TRBJ2-7, with 9 nucleotides matching TRBD2. The CDR3 is 13 amino acids. V lost 7 bases, J lost 3 bases, and 4 bases stayed unmatched. The CDR3 coding sequence is TGTGCCAGCAAATTAGCGGGAGTCTACGAGCAGTACTTC. Protein product: CASKLAGVYEQYF.

V is TRBV7-8 and J is TRBJ1-1; 9 bases align to TRBD1. Germline V gives CDR1 SGHVS, CDR2 FQNEAQ. The CDR3 has 15 amino acids. V trimming: 7 bases; J trimming: 6 bases; junction bases outside the gene matches: 12. The CDR3 spells CASIQGALINAEAFF. The DNA for the CDR3 is TGTGCCAGCATACAGGGGGCTCTAATTAACGCTGAAGCTTTCTTT.

Written as DNA, the CDR3 is TGTGCCAGCAGCTGGCTTCTAGAGTCCTACGAGCAGTACTTC. Its protein product is CASSWLLESYEQYF. V gene TRBV5-6 combines with J gene TRBJ2-7; D gene ambiguous. Trimming removed 3 bases at V and 1 base at J, with 11 bases between. Germline assignment: CDR1 SGHDT and CDR2 YYEEEE. CDR3 length equals 14 residues.

The rearrangement links TRBV3-1 (or the pseudogene TRBV3-2) to TRBJ2-5; D is uncertain. Germline assignment: CDR1 LGHDT and CDR2 YNNKEL (reference sequence). The CDR3 covers 17 residues. Trimming shortened V by 1 base and J by 1 base, and 16 bases separated the two germline ends. CDR3 residues: CASSQGERVRFQETQYF. Here the CDR3 DNA reads TGTGCCAGCAGCCAAGGCGAGCGAGTGAGATTCCAAGAGACCCAGTACTTC.

The CDR3: CASSRYGYTF. As DNA, the CDR3 is TGTGCCAGTAGCAGATATGGCTACACCTTC. V and J are TRBV19 and TRBJ1-2, with no clear D. The length of the CDR3 is 10 residues. The V and J ends lost 6 bases and 5 bases respectively, with 4 bases between them. Germline-derived CDR1 and CDR2 are LNHDA and SQIVND (reference sequence).

The chain recombines TRBV4-2 with TRBJ1-2; TRBD1 aligns across 10 bases. Germline V gene data show CDR1 as LGHNA and CDR2 as YNFKEQ. The CDR3 runs 16 residues. V was clipped by 4 bases and J by 5 bases; unmatched bases: 10. CDR3 loop: CASSLPTGGDEYGYTF. The CDR3 nucleotides are TGTGCCAGCAGCCTACCGACAGGGGGCGATGAATATGGCTACACCTTC.

The table lists this clone with a count of one. V gene TRBV5-4 combines with J gene TRBJ1-4; the D is unclear. With 1 base removed from V and 7 bases from J, the gap between germline ends came to 8 bases. CDR3 length: 13 amino acids. CDR1 SGHNT and CDR2 YYREEE come from the germline V gene (reference sequence). This CDR3 reads CASSLYSGEKLFF. The CDR3 DNA reads as TGTGCCAGCAGCTTGTACAGCGGTGAAAAACTGTTTTTT.

V gene TRBV19 combines with J gene TRBJ1-5; TRBD1 matches at 7 bases. The V gene end was trimmed by 8 bases and the J gene end by 5 bases; junction bases not matched to a gene: 6. This CDR3 is 13 amino acids long. CDR1 and CDR2 (germline): LNHDA, SQIVND (reference sequence). CDR3: CASSRQGDQPQHF. The CDR3, as DNA: TGTGCCAGTTCCCGACAGGGTGATCAGCCCCAGCATTTT.

The chain uses TRBV5-1 and TRBJ2-5, with TRBD2 identical over 10 bases. The CDR3 is 18 amino acids. Germline trimming cut 3 bases from V and 1 base from J; bases unmatched to any gene: 12. Germline V gene data show CDR1 as SGHRS and CDR2 as YFSETQ. The CDR3, as DNA: TGCGCCAGCAGCTCTGGGTGGCTAGCGGGGGACCTCCAAGAGACCCAGTACTTC. As protein: CASSSGWLAGDLQETQYF.

This chain joins TRBV29-1 and TRBJ2-7, with TRBD2 matching 13 bases. Germline V lookup: CDR1 SQVTM, CDR2 ANQGSEA. V was pared by 6 bases and J by 5 bases, with 4 bases of the junction left unmatched. The CDR3 contains 13 residues. CDR3 DNA sequence: TGCAGCGTGCGACTAGCGGGAGGCGACGAGCAGTACTTC. Protein product: CSVRLAGGDEQYF.

This clone was found a few times. The chain has TRBV27 and TRBJ1-6; D gene uncertain. There are 17 residues in the CDR3. CDR1 is MNHEY, CDR2 SMNVEV, per germline (reference sequence). V lost 5 bases to trimming and J lost 2 bases, with 16 bases between them. The CDR3 loop reads CASSDNTGGPYNSPLHF. CDR3 coding DNA: TGTGCCAGCAGTGACAACACGGGCGGGCCCTATAATTCACCCCTCCACTTT.

This clone has a count of ten or more. The chain is built from TRBV27 and TRBJ1-6; D unclear. Germline CDR1 and CDR2: MNHEY and SMNVEV (reference sequence). Between the trimmed V and J ends, which lost 2 bases and 10 bases, there was a span of 12 bases. This CDR3 contains 14 residues. DNA for the CDR3: TGTGCCAGCAGTTTAGGAGGCTTTTTGTCACCCCTCCACTTT. Translating it yields CASSLGGFLSPLHF.

This clone was seen only a few times. This sample also contains other DNA sequences that code for the same CDR3. The chain joins TRBV6-5 to TRBJ1-6; a possible D gene is TRBD1 (5 bases). Trimming stripped 0 bases from V and 7 bases from J, with 10 bases between. This CDR3 has 15 amino acids. Germline V gene lookup returns CDR1 MNHEY and CDR2 SVGAGI. The CDR3 DNA reads as TGTGCCAGCAGTTACTCGGGGGGGGGAAATTCACCCCTCCACTTT. It encodes CASSYSGGGNSPLHF.

The chain links TRBV7-9 to TRBJ2-7; 10 positions agree with TRBD2. With V trimmed by 5 bases and J by 5 bases, 6 bases remained unmatched. The CDR3 loop spans 14 amino acids. Germline V gene sequence: CDR1 SEHNR, CDR2 FQNEAQ (reference sequence). CDR3 in DNA: TGTGCCAGCAGCCCTAGCGGGAGTCTCCACGAGCAGTACTTC. Amino acids: CASSPSGSLHEQYF. The full variable domain, completed using reference TRBV7-9 and TRBJ2-7, is DTGVSQNPRHKITKRGQNVTFRCDPISEHNRLYWYRQTLGQGPEFLTYFQNEAQLEKSRLLSDRFSAERPKGSFSTLEIQRTEQGDSAMYLCASSPSGSLHEQYFGPGTRLTVT.

The CDR3 DNA follows: TGTGCCAGCAGTTTAGGTGTCCGGTACGAGCAGTACTTC. Its protein is CASSLGVRYEQYF. The V gene is TRBV12-3 or TRBV12-4, the J gene TRBJ2-7; D uncertain. CDR3 size: 13 residues. Between the trimmed V and J ends, which lost 1 base and 4 bases, there was a span of 8 bases.

As for this clone: One junction end does not reproduce the germline sequence, and a read error may be involved. This chain uses TRBV18 with TRBJ2-1; 8 bases agree with TRBD1. The CDR3 has 13 amino acids. Germline V lookup: CDR1 KGHSH, CDR2 LQKENI. CDR3 DNA sequence: TGTGCCAGCTCACCAAGCGGACAGGGTGAGCCGTTCTTC. Translating it yields CASSPSGQGEPFF.

This chain connects TRBV28 to TRBJ2-3; the D is unclear. This CDR3 comprises 13 residues. Germline assignment: CDR1 MDHEN and CDR2 SYDVKM. V was trimmed by 6 bases and J by 4 bases, leaving 11 bases between them. The CDR3 loop is CASSPPPADTQYF. CDR3 sequence (DNA): TGTGCCAGCAGCCCCCCGCCGGCAGATACGCAGTATTTT.

The chain uses TRBV10-3 and TRBJ2-7; TRBD1 agrees at 7 bases. Germline loops: CDR1 ENHRY, CDR2 SYGVKD. This CDR3 has 13 residues. Trimming cost V 6 bases and J 7 bases; bases outside gene matches: 9. CDR3 DNA: TGTGCCATCAGCACAGGGGATCAGCGAGAGCAGTACTTC. Translating it yields CAISTGDQREQYF.